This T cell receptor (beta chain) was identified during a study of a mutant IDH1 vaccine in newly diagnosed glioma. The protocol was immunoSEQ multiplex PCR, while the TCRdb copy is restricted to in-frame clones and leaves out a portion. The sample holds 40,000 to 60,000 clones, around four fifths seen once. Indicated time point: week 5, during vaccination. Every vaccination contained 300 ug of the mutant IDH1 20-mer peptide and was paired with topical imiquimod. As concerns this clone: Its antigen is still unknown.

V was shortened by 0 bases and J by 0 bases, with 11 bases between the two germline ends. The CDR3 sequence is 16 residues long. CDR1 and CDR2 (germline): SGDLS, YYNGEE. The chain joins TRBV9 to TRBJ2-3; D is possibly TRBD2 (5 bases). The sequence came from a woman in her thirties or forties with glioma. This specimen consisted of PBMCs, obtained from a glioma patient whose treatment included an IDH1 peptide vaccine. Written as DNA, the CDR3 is TGTGCCAGCAGCGTAGATGTGGGCGGGAGCACAGATACGCAGTATTTT. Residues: CASSVDVGGSTDTQYF.